This TCR beta chain came from a study of regulatory T cells in long-lasting Graves disease. Study findings and constraints: Persistent disease preferred TRBV28, TRBJ1-2 and TRBJ2-5; new disease, TRBV20-1 and TRBJ2-1.

The CDR3 extends over 13 amino acids. V trimming: 8 bases; J trimming: 8 bases; junction bases outside the gene matches: 11. The V gene's germline CDR1 is SGHTA and CDR2 FQGNSA. Documented time point: newly diagnosed GD, antithyroid drugs for less than 3 months. With RNA extracted from PBMCs as input, the TCR library was made. In its sample, this clonotype was seen a few times. The target antigen is unknown. Construction of TCR beta libraries relied on iRepertoire HTBI primers and on Arm-PCR targeting CDR3 regions. One entry per CDR3 protein results from TCRdb running MiXCR on the multiplex PCR reads. Counted here are 530,000 or so distinct CDR3 sequences, about 16% occurring once; the ten biggest clones make up more than 10%. The same data also contributed to another study, on T cells in Graves' hyperthyroidism and ophthalmopathy.

This chain connects TRBV7-2 to TRBJ1-2, with 7 bases identical to TRBD1. This TCR was sampled from a man aged 18 to 30 with Graves disease. The specimen comprised peripheral blood mononuclear cells (PBMCs), sampled at new diagnosis, from a patient treated with antithyroid drugs. CDR3 region: CASSSQGGGGYTF. Here the CDR3 DNA reads TGTGCCAGCTCCTCCCAAGGGGGCGGCGGCTACACCTTC. Together with reference TRBV7-2 and TRBJ1-2, the CDR3 gives the full variable domain: GAGVSQSPSNKVTEKGKDVELRCDPISGHTALYWYRQSLGQGLEFLIYFQGNSAPDKSGLPSDRFSAERTGGSVSTLTIQRTQQEDSAVYLCASSSQGGGGYTFGSGTRLTVV.